Each of the 10 T cell receptor beta chains below was sequenced from the same sample in a study of response to subunit inactivated influenza vaccine. MiXCR was run by TCRdb on the RT-PCR reads, yielding one entry per CDR3 protein. The sample contains about 570,000 distinct CDR3 sequences, about 11% of which appear only once. The sequences come from PBMCs from blood, collected on the day of vaccination. The receptors originated from a man aged 50 to 59 who received an inactivated influenza vaccine.

This clonotype was seen many times. This chain links TRBV28 with TRBJ1-1, with a possible D match to TRBD1 (5 bases). V gave up 5 bases and J gave up 1 base, with 11 bases separating them. CDR1 is MDHEN and CDR2 is SYDVKM in the germline V gene. This CDR3 region has 14 residues. The CDR3 sequence is CASSADRPNTEAFF. The CDR3 bases are TGTGCCAGCAGTGCCGACAGACCGAACACTGAAGCTTTCTTT.

The chain joins TRBV20-1 to TRBJ2-7; TRBD2 matches 7 bases. With V trimmed by 6 bases and J by 6 bases, 14 bases remained unmatched. This CDR3 is built from 14 residues. The V gene's germline CDR1 is DFQATT and CDR2 SNEGSKA (reference sequence). The CDR3 protein is CSAIPASGASEQYF. CDR3 coding DNA: TGCAGTGCCATTCCCGCCAGCGGGGCTTCCGAGCAGTACTTC.

The chain has TRBV7-9 and TRBJ2-3; 9 positions agree with TRBD2. Germline V lookup: CDR1 SEHNR, CDR2 FQNEAQ (reference sequence). V shed 1 base, J shed 6 bases, and the junction held 5 bases outside the gene matches. The CDR3 has 15 residues. In DNA, the CDR3 is TGTGCCAGCAGCTTAGTCAGGACTAGCGCCGATACGCAGTATTTT. Amino acids: CASSLVRTSADTQYF.

The CDR3 DNA reads as TGTGCCAGCAGCACCCTTCACGCCTCCGAGCAGTTCTTC. This translates into CASSTLHASEQFF. V gene TRBV7-9 combines with J gene TRBJ2-1; D unresolved. Germline V gives CDR1 SEHNR, CDR2 FQNEAQ (reference sequence). The CDR3 has 13 residues. V was pared by 5 bases and J by 10 bases, with 15 bases between.

The J gene is TRBJ2-1, the V gene TRBV7-2; D is perhaps TRBD2 (6 bases). The germline V gene has CDR1 SGHTA and CDR2 FQGNSA. This CDR3 region has 14 residues. Between the trimmed V and J ends, which lost 1 base and 7 bases, there was a span of 11 bases. CDR3 sequence (DNA): TGTGCCAGCAGCTTAGAGCGGGTGGGAAATGAGCAGTTCTTC. It yields the protein CASSLERVGNEQFF.

A few counts support this clonotype. One end of the junction does not line up with germline, which may come from a read error. This chain links TRBV11-2 with TRBJ1-1, with TRBD1 matching 7 bases. Germline-derived CDR1 and CDR2 are SGHAT and FQNNGV. The CDR3 is 12 residues long. In DNA form, the CDR3 reads TGTGCCAGCAGCTTTGGAGACAGGGATCGCCTCTTT. Translating gives CASSFGDRDRLF.

This clonotype showed up just a few times. The V gene is TRBV7-2, the J gene TRBJ1-1; maybe TRBD1 (5 bases). This CDR3 comprises 14 residues. Trimming cost V 1 base and J 6 bases, with 12 bases left between them. CDR1 is SGHTA and CDR2 is FQGNSA in the germline V gene. CDR3 region: CASSLVQGLAEAFF. The CDR3 DNA is TGTGCCAGCAGCTTAGTTCAGGGCTTGGCTGAAGCTTTCTTT.

This clonotype came up many times. The rearrangement uses TRBV5-1 and TRBJ2-1; D is unresolved. The germline V gene encodes CDR1 SGHRS and CDR2 YFSETQ. The CDR3 contains 12 residues. V lost 4 bases to trimming and J lost 5 bases, with 7 bases between them. The CDR3 reads CASSTQNNEQFF. CDR3 in DNA: TGCGCCAGCAGCACACAGAACAATGAGCAGTTCTTC.

This clonotype was recorded a few times. The CDR3 reads CASSSLLLPREQYF. CDR3 nucleotides: TGTGCCAGCAGTTCCCTGCTTCTGCCAAGGGAGCAGTACTTC. The chain combines TRBV6-5 with TRBJ2-7, with D hard to call. With 4 bases removed from V and 7 bases from J, the gap between germline ends came to 17 bases. The CDR3 is 14 amino acids. Germline V CDR1 and CDR2: MNHEY, SVGAGI.

This clonotype has at least ten counts. CDR3 sequence: CASSLEVGYEQYF. DNA of the CDR3: TGTGCCAGCAGCTTAGAGGTAGGGTACGAGCAGTACTTC. The genes are TRBV7-2 and TRBJ2-7; unclear D gene. CDR3 length: 13 residues. The V and J ends lost 1 base and 4 bases respectively, with 8 bases between them. Germline-derived CDR1 and CDR2 are SGHTA and FQGNSA.